This T cell receptor (beta chain) was sequenced during a study of shared clonotypes between healthy human individuals. About the study: Serving as donors were two women and three men, whose ages spanned 18 to 49. Three CD4 naive, three CD4 memory, two CD8 naive and one CD8 memory plate were used per donor.

As handled by the study authors: Junction-only immunoSEQ data arrived without quality scores, meaning filtering differed. The method was immunoSEQ multiplex PCR; TCRdb's version includes in-frame clones alone and lacks a portion of them. V and J calls and clone size follow that table, whereas D and trimming were derived from the DNA. The data hold around 620,000 clones, with approximately 95% observed a single time. The CDR3 is 15 amino acids. V was pared by 5 bases and J by 4 bases, with 5 bases of the junction left unmatched. Germline loops: CDR1 LNHDA, CDR2 SQIVND (reference sequence). The naive CD8 fraction comprised CD45RO-negative cells positively selected for CCR7 and excluded terminally differentiated effector memory CD45RA+ cells.

The material sequenced was naive CD8+ T cells sorted from blood. This sequence was found in a woman under 40 in good health. The chain joins TRBV19 to TRBJ1-6; 7 nucleotides align to TRBD1. Here the CDR3 DNA reads TGTGCCAGTAGTTCCAGGGACAGTTATAATTCACCCCTCCACTTT. It is translated as CASSSRDSYNSPLHF.